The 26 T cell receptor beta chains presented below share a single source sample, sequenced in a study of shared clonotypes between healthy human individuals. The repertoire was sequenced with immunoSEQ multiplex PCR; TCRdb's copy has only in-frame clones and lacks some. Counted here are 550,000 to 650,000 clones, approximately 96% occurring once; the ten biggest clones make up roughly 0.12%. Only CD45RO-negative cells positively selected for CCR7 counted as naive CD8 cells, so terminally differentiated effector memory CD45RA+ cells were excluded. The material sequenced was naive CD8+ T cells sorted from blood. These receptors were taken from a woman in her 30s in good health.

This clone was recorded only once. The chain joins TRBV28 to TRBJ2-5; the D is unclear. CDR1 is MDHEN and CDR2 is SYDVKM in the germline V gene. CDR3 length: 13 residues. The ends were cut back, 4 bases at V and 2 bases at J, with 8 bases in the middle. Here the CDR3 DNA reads TGTGCCAGCAGTTCCCAGCATCAAGAGACCCAGTACTTC. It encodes CASSSQHQETQYF.

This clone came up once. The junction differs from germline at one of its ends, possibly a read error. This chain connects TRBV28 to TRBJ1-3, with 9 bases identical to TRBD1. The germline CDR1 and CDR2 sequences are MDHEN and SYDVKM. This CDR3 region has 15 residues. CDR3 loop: CASSSHRTGATTVDF. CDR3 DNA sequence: TGTGCCAGCAGTTCCCACCGGACAGGGGCTACGACCGTCGATTTT.

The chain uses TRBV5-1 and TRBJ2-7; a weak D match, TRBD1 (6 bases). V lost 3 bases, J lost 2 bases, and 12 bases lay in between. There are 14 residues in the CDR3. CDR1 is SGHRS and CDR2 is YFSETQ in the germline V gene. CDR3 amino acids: CASSSDGQPYEQYF. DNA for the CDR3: TGCGCCAGCAGCTCCGACGGACAGCCCTACGAGCAGTACTTC.

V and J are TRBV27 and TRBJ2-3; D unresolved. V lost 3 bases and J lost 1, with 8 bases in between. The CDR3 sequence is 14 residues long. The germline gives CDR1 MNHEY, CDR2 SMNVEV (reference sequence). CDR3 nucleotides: TGTGCCAGCAGTTTTTACTTGGGCACAGATACGCAGTATTTT. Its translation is CASSFYLGTDTQYF.

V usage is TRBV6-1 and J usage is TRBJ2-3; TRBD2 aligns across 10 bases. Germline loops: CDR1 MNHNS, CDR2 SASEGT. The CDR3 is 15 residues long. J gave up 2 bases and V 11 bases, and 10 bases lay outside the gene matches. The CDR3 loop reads CAGNSGRRFTDTQYF. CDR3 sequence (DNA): TGTGCCGGTAATAGCGGGAGGAGGTTCACAGATACGCAGTATTTT.

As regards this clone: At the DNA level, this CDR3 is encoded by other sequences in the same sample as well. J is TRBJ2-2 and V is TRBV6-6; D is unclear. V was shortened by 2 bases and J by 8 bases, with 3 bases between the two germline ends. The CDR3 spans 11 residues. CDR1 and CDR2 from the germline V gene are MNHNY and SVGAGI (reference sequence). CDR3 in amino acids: CASSYGGELFF. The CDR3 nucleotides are TGTGCCAGCAGTTACGGGGGGGAGCTGTTTTTT.

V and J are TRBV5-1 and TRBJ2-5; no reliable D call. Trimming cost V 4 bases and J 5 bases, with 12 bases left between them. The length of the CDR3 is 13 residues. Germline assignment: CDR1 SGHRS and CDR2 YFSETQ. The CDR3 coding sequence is TGCGCCAGCAGCCCCTTTACTTGGGAGACCCAGTACTTC. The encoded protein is CASSPFTWETQYF. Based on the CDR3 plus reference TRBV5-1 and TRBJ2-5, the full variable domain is KAGVTQTPRYLIKTRGQQVTLSCSPISGHRSVSWYQQTPGQGLQFLFEYFSETQRNKGNFPGRFSGRQFSNSRSEMNVSTLELGDSALYLCASSPFTWETQYFGPGTRLLVL.

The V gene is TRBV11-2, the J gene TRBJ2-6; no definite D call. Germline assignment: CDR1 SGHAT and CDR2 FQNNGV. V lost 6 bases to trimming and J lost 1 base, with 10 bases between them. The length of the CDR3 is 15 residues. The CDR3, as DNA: TGTGCCAGCAGACTTGGACGGTCTGGGGCCAACGTCCTGACTTTC. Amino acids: CASRLGRSGANVLTF.

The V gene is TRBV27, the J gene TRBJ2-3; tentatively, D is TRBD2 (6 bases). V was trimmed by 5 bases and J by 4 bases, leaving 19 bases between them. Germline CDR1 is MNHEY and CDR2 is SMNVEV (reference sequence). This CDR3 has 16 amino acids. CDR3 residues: CASSPISGSISDTQYF. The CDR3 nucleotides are TGTGCCAGCAGTCCAATATCCGGGAGCATTTCAGATACGCAGTATTTT.

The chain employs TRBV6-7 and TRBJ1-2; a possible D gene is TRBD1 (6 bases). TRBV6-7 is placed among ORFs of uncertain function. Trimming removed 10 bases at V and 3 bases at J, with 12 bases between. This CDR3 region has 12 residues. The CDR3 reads CAKRGPDYGYTF. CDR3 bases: TGTGCCAAGCGGGGGCCAGACTATGGCTACACCTTC.

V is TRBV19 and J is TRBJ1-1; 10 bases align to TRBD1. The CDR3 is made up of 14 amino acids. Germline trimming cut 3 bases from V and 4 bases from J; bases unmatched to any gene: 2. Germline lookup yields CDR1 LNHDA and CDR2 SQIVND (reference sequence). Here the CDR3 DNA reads TGTGCCAGTAGTATGGGACAGGGGTTCACTGAAGCTTTCTTT. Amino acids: CASSMGQGFTEAFF.

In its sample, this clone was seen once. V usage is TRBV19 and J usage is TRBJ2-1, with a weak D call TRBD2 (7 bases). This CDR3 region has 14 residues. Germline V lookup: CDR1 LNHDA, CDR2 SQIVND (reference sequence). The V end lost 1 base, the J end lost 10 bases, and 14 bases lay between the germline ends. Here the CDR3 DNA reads TGTGCCAGTAGTATAGGGTTCGGGGGGCGGGAGCAGTTCTTC. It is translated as CASSIGFGGREQFF.

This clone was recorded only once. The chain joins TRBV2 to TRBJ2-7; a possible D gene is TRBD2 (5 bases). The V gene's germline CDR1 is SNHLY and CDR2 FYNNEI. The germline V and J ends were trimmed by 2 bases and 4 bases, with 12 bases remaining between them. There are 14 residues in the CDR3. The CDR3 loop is CASSERGMVYEQYF. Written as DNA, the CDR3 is TGTGCCAGCAGTGAACGGGGTATGGTGTACGAGCAGTACTTC. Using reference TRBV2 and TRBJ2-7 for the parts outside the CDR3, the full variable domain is EPEVTQTPSHQVTQMGQEVILRCVPISNHLYFYWYRQILGQKVEFLVSFYNNEISEKSEIFDDQFSVERPDGSNFTLKIRSTKLEDSAMYFCASSERGMVYEQYFGPGTRLTVT.

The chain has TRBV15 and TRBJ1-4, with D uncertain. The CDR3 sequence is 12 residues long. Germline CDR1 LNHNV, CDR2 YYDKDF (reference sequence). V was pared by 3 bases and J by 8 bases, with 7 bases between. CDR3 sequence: CATSSFQEKLFF. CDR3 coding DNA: TGTGCCACCAGCAGTTTCCAAGAAAAACTGTTTTTT.

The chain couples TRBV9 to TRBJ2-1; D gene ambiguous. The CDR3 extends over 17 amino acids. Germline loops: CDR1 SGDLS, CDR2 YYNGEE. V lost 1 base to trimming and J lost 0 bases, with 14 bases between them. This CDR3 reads CASSVFSRADSYNEQFF. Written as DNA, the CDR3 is TGTGCCAGCAGCGTATTTTCTAGAGCTGACTCCTACAATGAGCAGTTCTTC.

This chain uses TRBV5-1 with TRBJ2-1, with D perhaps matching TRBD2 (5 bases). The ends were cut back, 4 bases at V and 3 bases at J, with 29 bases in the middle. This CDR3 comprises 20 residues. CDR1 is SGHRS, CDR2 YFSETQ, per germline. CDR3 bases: TGCGCCAGCAGCCCATTCCTTGGACTCTTAGCCCCCCTCTTCTACAATGAGCAGTTCTTC. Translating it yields CASSPFLGLLAPLFYNEQFF. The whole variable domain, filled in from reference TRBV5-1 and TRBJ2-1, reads KAGVTQTPRYLIKTRGQQVTLSCSPISGHRSVSWYQQTPGQGLQFLFEYFSETQRNKGNFPGRFSGRQFSNSRSEMNVSTLELGDSALYLCASSPFLGLLAPLFYNEQFFGPGTRLTVL.

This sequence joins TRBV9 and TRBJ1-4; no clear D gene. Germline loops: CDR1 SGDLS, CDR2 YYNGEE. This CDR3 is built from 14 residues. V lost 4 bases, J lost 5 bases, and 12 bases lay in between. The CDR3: CASSFRAVNEKLFF. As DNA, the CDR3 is TGTGCCAGCAGCTTCCGGGCCGTAAATGAAAAACTGTTTTTT.

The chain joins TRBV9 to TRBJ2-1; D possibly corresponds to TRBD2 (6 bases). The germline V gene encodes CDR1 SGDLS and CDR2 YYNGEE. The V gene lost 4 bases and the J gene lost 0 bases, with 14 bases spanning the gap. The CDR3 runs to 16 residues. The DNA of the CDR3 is TGTGCCAGCAGCCCCAGGGACGGGAGCTCCTACAATGAGCAGTTCTTC. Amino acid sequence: CASSPRDGSSYNEQFF.

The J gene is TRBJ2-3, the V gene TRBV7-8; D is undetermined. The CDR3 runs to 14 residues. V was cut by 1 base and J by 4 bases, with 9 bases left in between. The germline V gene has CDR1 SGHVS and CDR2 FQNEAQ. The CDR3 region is CASSLVSSADTQYF. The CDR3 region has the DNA TGTGCCAGCAGCTTAGTCTCTAGTGCAGATACGCAGTATTTT.

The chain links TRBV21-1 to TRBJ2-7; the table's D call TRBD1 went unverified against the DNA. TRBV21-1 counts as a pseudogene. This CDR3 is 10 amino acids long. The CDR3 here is CASTHYEQYF. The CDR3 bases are TGTGCCAGCACCCACTACGAGCAGTACTTC.

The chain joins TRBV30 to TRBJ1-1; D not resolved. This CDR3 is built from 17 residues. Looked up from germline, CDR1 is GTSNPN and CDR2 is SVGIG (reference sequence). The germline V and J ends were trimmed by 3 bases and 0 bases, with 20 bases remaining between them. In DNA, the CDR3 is TGTGCCTGGAGAAACGACACGGCGAAGATCATGAACACTGAAGCTTTCTTT. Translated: CAWRNDTAKIMNTEAFF.

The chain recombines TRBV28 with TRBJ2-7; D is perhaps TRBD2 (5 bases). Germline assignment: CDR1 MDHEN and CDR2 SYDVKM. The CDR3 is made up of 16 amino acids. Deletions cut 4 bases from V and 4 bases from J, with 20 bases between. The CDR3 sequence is CASSYYLGAERYEQYF. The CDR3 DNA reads TGTGCCAGCAGTTACTACTTGGGAGCGGAAAGGTACGAGCAGTACTTC.

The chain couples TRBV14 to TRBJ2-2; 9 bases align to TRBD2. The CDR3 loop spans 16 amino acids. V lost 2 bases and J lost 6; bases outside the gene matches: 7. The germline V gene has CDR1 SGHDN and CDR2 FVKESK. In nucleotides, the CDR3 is TGTGCCAGCAGCCAAATGAATAGCGGGAGTCCCGGGGAGCTGTTTTTT. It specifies CASSQMNSGSPGELFF.

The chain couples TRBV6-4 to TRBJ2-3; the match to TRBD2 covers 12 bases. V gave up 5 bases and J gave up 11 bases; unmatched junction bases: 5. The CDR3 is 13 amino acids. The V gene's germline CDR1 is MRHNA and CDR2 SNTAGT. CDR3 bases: TGTGCCAGCAGTCCGACTAGCGGGGGTGGGCAGTATTTT. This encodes CASSPTSGGGQYF.

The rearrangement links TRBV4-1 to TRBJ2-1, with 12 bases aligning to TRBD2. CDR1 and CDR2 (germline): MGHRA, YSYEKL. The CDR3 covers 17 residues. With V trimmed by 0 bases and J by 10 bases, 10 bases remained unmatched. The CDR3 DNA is TGCGCCAGCAGCCAAGACCCCCCTAGCGGGGGGGCTTGGGAGCAGTTCTTC. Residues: CASSQDPPSGGAWEQFF.

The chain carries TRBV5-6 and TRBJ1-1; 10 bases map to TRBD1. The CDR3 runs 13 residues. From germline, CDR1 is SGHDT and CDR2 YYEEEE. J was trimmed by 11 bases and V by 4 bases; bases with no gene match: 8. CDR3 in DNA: TGTGCCAGCAGCCGGGACAGGGGAAATGTGGCTTTCTTT. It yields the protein CASSRDRGNVAFF.